One and the same sample provided the 8 T cell receptor beta chains below, sequenced in a study of T-cell reconstitution after alpha-beta-depleted transplantation in children (dated by TCRdb to about 2016). The intended sense of this specimen's treatment or condition label: allogeneic hematopoietic cell transplantation with graft depleted of TCRalphabeta T cells and CD19 B cells. The full study reports these points: The frequencies of hyperexpanded clones fell over the following months, and after one year, T-cell counts and TCRbeta diversity were mostly attributed to newly produced T cells.

Library prep was done by PCR. Sequenced on an Illumina HiSeq 2500. To normalize quantification of the TCRbeta repertoire, the TCR libraries were built with molecular barcoding that relied on unique molecular identifiers. TCRdb ran its own pipeline on the public reads, namely fastp trimming at Q25 and MiXCR clone calling, and kept in-frame beta chains. Here each entry gathers all rows of one CDR3 protein and keeps the most common genes and DNA. The sample table lists fewer than 350,000 distinct CDR3 sequences, roughly 8.2% of them with a count of one. Of the sample, 9.1% is held by the ten largest clones. Which antigens these TCRs recognize remains unknown. The material was peripheral blood, obtained 360 days after TCRalphabeta/CD19-depleted stem cell transplant. The receptors come from a female patient aged 2-9 years who had a stem cell transplant for Fanconi anemia, so the T cells may come from the graft donor.

In its sample, this clonotype was seen many times. The V gene is TRBV4-2, the J gene TRBJ2-1; possible D gene TRBD1, 5 bases. Between the trimmed V and J ends, which lost 0 bases and 14 bases, there was a span of 11 bases. This CDR3 is built from 12 residues. CDR1 and CDR2 (germline): LGHNA, YNFKEQ. The CDR3 nucleotides read TGTGCCAGCAGCCAAGAAGGGGCTTACAAGTTCTTC. Its translation: CASSQEGAYKFF.

In its sample, this clonotype was seen a few times. The chain's CDR3 is CASSDSREAFF. In DNA, the CDR3 is TGCGCCAGCAGTGATTCCCGGGAAGCTTTCTTT. The V call is TRBV10-1, the J call TRBJ1-1, with D unresolved. This CDR3 is built from 11 residues. V was trimmed by 3 bases and J by 8 bases, leaving 7 bases between them. The V gene's germline CDR1 is WNHNN and CDR2 SYGVQD (reference sequence).

This clonotype has more than one count but fewer than ten. This chain links TRBV19 with TRBJ1-2; D possibly corresponds to TRBD1 (5 bases). The germline gives CDR1 LNHDA, CDR2 SQIVND (reference sequence). V dropped 5 bases and J dropped 0 bases, with 13 bases sitting between them. CDR3 length: 15 residues. CDR3 residues: CASSVPGKANYGYTF. Written as DNA, the CDR3 is TGTGCCAGTAGTGTTCCAGGGAAAGCTAACTATGGCTACACCTTC.

This clonotype appeared many times. V usage is TRBV4-2 and J usage is TRBJ2-3; the match to TRBD1 covers 7 bases. The CDR3 consists of 15 residues. Germline CDR1 is LGHNA and CDR2 is YNFKEQ. V trimming: 7 bases; J trimming: 2 bases; junction bases outside the gene matches: 9. CDR3 nucleotide sequence: TGTGCCAGCACGAACGCCGGGACAGTCACAGATACGCAGTATTTT. Protein: CASTNAGTVTDTQYF.

At least ten counts were recorded for this clonotype. V gene TRBV28 combines with J gene TRBJ2-1, with a weak D call TRBD1 (6 bases). Germline CDR1 MDHEN, CDR2 SYDVKM. Trimming shortened V by 6 bases and J by 0 bases, and 18 bases separated the two germline ends. There are 17 residues in the CDR3. In DNA, the CDR3 is TGTGCCAGCAGCCCATTTGGGGGCCGCAGCTCCTACAATGAGCAGTTCTTC. Translation gives CASSPFGGRSSYNEQFF.

V is TRBV20-1 and J is TRBJ1-4; no firm D call. The germline V gene encodes CDR1 DFQATT and CDR2 SNEGSKA (reference sequence). This CDR3 contains 14 residues. V was trimmed by 0 bases and J by 6 bases, leaving 11 bases between them. The CDR3: CSARDRRWDEKLFF. CDR3 bases: TGCAGTGCTAGAGATAGGCGGTGGGATGAAAAACTGTTTTTT.

This clonotype was observed many times. The chain employs TRBV5-1 and TRBJ2-3; TRBD1 is a possible D gene (6 bases). The germline V gene has CDR1 SGHRS and CDR2 YFSETQ. Trimming removed 7 bases at V and 5 bases at J, with 14 bases between. The CDR3 has 13 amino acids. The CDR3 DNA reads TGCGCCAGCGACACAGGGTTGGGAGATACGCAGTATTTT. Protein sequence: CASDTGLGDTQYF.

In this sample, this clonotype turned up many times. The J gene is TRBJ2-1, the V gene TRBV6-5; 9 nucleotides agree with TRBD2. The CDR3 consists of 15 residues. After removal of 7 bases from V and 4 bases from J, the junction contained 8 bases not matched to a gene. The germline V gene encodes CDR1 MNHEY and CDR2 SVGAGI. The CDR3 DNA reads as TGTGCCAGCACAAGGAGCGGGGGGCAATACAATGAGCAGTTCTTC. Translated, it gives CASTRSGGQYNEQFF.